The present entry profiles one T cell receptor beta chain with its context. The antigen is undetermined. This entry is derived from a study of CD8 T cells in ankylosing spondylitis. Trimming pared 6 bases from V and 3 bases from J, leaving 15 bases between. The germline CDR1 and CDR2 sequences are DFQATT and SNEGSKA (reference sequence). The CDR3 runs 14 residues. Construction of TCR beta libraries was performed using quantitative 5'-RACE with molecular barcodes. TCRdb processed the 5' RACE reads anew with MiXCR; each CDR3 protein has one entry. The repertoire holds some 240,000 distinct CDR3 sequences, with roughly 18% as singletons. Findings and limits, study-wide: Reports say disease-linked clones showed up significantly more in matched ankylosing spondylitis synovial fluid. Disease-linked clones bore a CD8+ phenotype, appearing relatively rarely in peripheral blood. Characteristic of ankylosing spondylitis blood, it appeared, was a TCR beta motif comprising roughly 8 highly homologous variants.

This clonotype was obtained from a male donor with ankylosing spondylitis or in good health (not recorded which). The sample was blood, either unsorted or a sorted T cell fraction (not recorded which). This rearrangement joins TRBV20-1 to TRBJ2-1; no firm D call. The CDR3 is CSAPVGNLYNEQFF. Written as DNA, the CDR3 is TGCAGTGCCCCTGTAGGGAACCTCTACAATGAGCAGTTCTTC.